These 10 T cell receptor beta chains originate from one sample sequenced in a study of cytomegalovirus exposure and HLA in healthy donors. Primers for the PCR totalled 60 Vbeta and 13 Jbeta. The assay was immunoSEQ multiplex PCR, and TCRdb's table has in-frame clones only and misses some. The data contain 150,000 to 200,000 clones, 80% to 85% of them singletons. The sample taken for sequencing was PBMCs. Source of these receptors: a woman in her 40s in good health and CMV-seronegative.

The rearrangement joins TRBV11-2 to TRBJ2-5; 9 bases fit TRBD2. After removal of 4 bases from V and 4 bases from J, the junction contained 1 base not matched to a gene. The V gene's germline CDR1 is SGHAT and CDR2 FQNNGV. The CDR3 has 13 residues. CDR3 DNA: TGTGCCAGCAGCTCAGCGGGAGGAGAGACCCAGTACTTC. It specifies CASSSAGGETQYF.

This CDR3 reads CASSQARQGWEETQYF. The CDR3 DNA is TGTGCCAGCAGCCAAGCGCGGCAGGGGTGGGAAGAGACCCAGTACTTC. The chain has TRBV4-2 and TRBJ2-5; D might be TRBD1 (6 bases). Trimming stripped 1 base from V and 3 bases from J, with 15 bases between. CDR1 and CDR2 from the germline V gene are LGHNA and YNFKEQ. The CDR3 loop spans 16 amino acids.

The CDR3 sequence: CATQQSVIAGGYNEQFF. CDR3 nucleotide sequence: TGTGCCACCCAACAGTCCGTCATAGCGGGAGGGTACAATGAGCAGTTCTTC. The chain is built from TRBV7-2 and TRBJ2-1; TRBD2 aligns across 11 bases. The CDR3 has 17 residues. Looked up from germline, CDR1 is SGHTA and CDR2 is FQGNSA. The V segment lost 10 bases and the J segment 4 bases; nucleotides outside the gene matches: 15.

The J gene is TRBJ2-1, the V gene TRBV19; TRBD2 matches at 12 bases. This CDR3 region has 15 residues. J gave up 9 bases and V 8 bases, and 11 bases lay outside the gene matches. CDR1 is LNHDA and CDR2 is SQIVND in the germline V gene (reference sequence). The CDR3 coding sequence is TGTGCCAGTCAACCGACTAGCGGGGGACGTGGTGAGCAGTTCTTC. Translated, it gives CASQPTSGGRGEQFF.

The chain recombines TRBV15 with TRBJ2-1, with TRBD1 matching 8 bases. CDR1 is LNHNV, CDR2 YYDKDF, per germline (reference sequence). The CDR3 spans 17 residues. V was clipped by 0 bases and J by 6 bases; unmatched bases: 10. CDR3 DNA: TGTGCCACCAGCAGAGATAGGACAGGGAGGTCGATCAATGAGCAGTTCTTC. Its translation: CATSRDRTGRSINEQFF.

The V gene is TRBV19, the J gene TRBJ1-2; D is uncertain. Per the germline V gene, CDR1 is LNHDA and CDR2 is SQIVND (reference sequence). CDR3 length equals 11 residues. With 7 bases removed from V and 5 bases from J, the gap between germline ends came to 8 bases. The CDR3 coding sequence is TGTGCCAGTACCAGTTCATATGGCTACACCTTC. Protein sequence: CASTSSYGYTF.

This sequence joins TRBV27 and TRBJ1-6; 8 nucleotides line up with TRBD1. The V segment lost 8 bases and the J segment 9 bases; nucleotides outside the gene matches: 12. The CDR3 is made up of 15 amino acids. Germline CDR1 reads MNHEY; CDR2 reads SMNVEV (reference sequence). CDR3 sequence reads: CASGTGGNLASPLHF. DNA of the CDR3: TGTGCCAGCGGAACAGGGGGGAATTTGGCTTCACCCCTCCACTTT.

CDR3 sequence: CASSVGVGRGVYGYTF. The CDR3 nucleotides are TGTGCCAGCAGCGTAGGGGTGGGCAGGGGCGTCTATGGCTACACCTTC. The rearrangement joins TRBV9 to TRBJ1-2; D might be TRBD1 (6 bases). V was pared by 0 bases and J by 4 bases, with 16 bases between. Per germline, CDR1 SGDLS and CDR2 YYNGEE. The CDR3 covers 16 residues. The full variable domain, in which reference TRBV9 and TRBJ1-2 provide the parts outside the CDR3, is DSGVTQTPKHLITATGQRVTLRCSPRSGDLSVYWYQQSLDQGLQFLIQYYNGEERAKGNILERFSAQQFPDLHSELNLSSLELGDSALYFCASSVGVGRGVYGYTFGSGTRLTVV.

V is TRBV18 and J is TRBJ1-1; D is perhaps TRBD1 (5 bases). Deletions cut 3 bases from V and 3 bases from J, with 17 bases between. The germline gives CDR1 KGHSH, CDR2 LQKENI. The CDR3 loop spans 16 amino acids. For the CDR3, the DNA is TGTGCCAGCTCACCTTTAAAGGGGCGGATACACACTGAAGCTTTCTTT. It is translated as CASSPLKGRIHTEAFF.

The V and J genes are TRBV21-1 and TRBJ2-7; the table's D call of TRBD2 was not tested on the DNA. TRBV21-1 is labeled a pseudogene. The CDR3 has 14 amino acids. CDR3 nucleotide sequence: TGTGCCAGCAGCACGGGACTAGCGGGAGCCGAGCAGTACGTC. This translates into CASSTGLAGAEQYV.